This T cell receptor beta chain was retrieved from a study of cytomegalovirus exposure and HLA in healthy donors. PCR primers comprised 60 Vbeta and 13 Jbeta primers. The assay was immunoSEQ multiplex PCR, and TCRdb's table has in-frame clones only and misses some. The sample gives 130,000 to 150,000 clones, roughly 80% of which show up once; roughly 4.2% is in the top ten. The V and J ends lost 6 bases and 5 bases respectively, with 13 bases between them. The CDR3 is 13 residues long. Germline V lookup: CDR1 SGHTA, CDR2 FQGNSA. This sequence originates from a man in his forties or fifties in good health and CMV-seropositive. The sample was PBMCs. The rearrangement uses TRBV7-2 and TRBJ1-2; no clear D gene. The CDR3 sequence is CASRYSRRYGYTF. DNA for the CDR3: TGTGCCAGCAGGTATTCGCGCCGGTATGGCTACACCTTC. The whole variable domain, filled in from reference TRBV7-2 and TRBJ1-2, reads GAGVSQSPSNKVTEKGKDVELRCDPISGHTALYWYRQSLGQGLEFLIYFQGNSAPDKSGLPSDRFSAERTGGSVSTLTIQRTQQEDSAVYLCASRYSRRYGYTFGSGTRLTVV.